This T cell receptor (beta chain) was profiled in a study of T cell changes during pregnancy in multiple sclerosis. This CDR3 is 11 amino acids long. Trimming pared 6 bases from V and 9 bases from J, leaving 10 bases between. Germline CDR1 reads LGHNT; CDR2 reads FRNRAP. Repertoires were generated with immunoSEQ multiplex PCR, while TCRdb's copy carries only in-frame clones and drops some. The sample holds tens of thousands of clones, approximately 94% seen once. The sequences come from peripheral blood, collected in the third trimester of pregnancy. The origin of this receptor is a female donor with multiple sclerosis, enrolled in a pregnancy study. The V gene is TRBV12-5, the J gene TRBJ2-3; no clear D gene. In nucleotides, the CDR3 is TGTGCTAGTGGCCACGACTCCACGCAGTATTTT. It is translated as CASGHDSTQYF. Drawing the rest from reference TRBV12-5 and TRBJ2-3, the complete variable domain is DARVTQTPRHKVTEMGQEVTMRCQPILGHNTVFWYRQTMMQGLELLAYFRNRAPLDDSGMPKDRFSAEMPDATLATLKIQPSEPRDSAVYFCASGHDSTQYFGPGTRLTVL.